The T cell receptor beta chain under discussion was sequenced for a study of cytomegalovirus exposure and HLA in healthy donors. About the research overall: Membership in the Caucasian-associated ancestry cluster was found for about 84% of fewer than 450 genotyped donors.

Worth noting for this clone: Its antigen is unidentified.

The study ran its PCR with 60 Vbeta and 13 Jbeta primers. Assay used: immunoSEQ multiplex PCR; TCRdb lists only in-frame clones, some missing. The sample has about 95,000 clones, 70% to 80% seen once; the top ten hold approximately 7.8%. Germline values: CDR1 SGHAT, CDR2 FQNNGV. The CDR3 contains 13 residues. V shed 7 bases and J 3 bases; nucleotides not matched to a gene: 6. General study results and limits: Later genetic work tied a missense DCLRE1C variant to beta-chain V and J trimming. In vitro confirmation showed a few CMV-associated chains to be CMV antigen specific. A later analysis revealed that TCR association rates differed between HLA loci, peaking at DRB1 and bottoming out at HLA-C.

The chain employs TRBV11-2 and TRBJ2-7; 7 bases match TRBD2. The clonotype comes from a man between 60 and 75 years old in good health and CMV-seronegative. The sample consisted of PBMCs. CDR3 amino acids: CASNDRGSYEQYF. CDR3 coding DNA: TGTGCCAGCAACGATCGCGGGAGCTACGAGCAGTACTTC.